The table lists the clone carrying this T cell receptor beta chain with a count of one. Its specificity is unknown. The sample comes from a study of T cell responses to AZD1222 COVID-19 vaccine. The study's findings and limits: Baseline serostatus was positive in only a handful of AZD1222 recipients. There were vaccine-associated CD4 TCRs across spike, dominant at 160-218 and 743-854.

Here immunoSEQ multiplex PCR was the method, and the copy in TCRdb shows in-frame clones only, minus some. In the table there are 140,000 to 150,000 clones, approximately 93% of which are singletons. The material was peripheral blood, obtained on day 0 of AZD1222 vaccination. The sequence was obtained from an adult in good health.

The CDR3 protein is CASGLAAQETQYF. CDR3 bases: TGTGCCAGCGGGTTAGCGGCCCAAGAGACCCAGTACTTC. The chain uses TRBV12-3 or TRBV12-4 and TRBJ2-5; TRBD2 is a possible D gene (6 bases). Between the trimmed V and J ends, which lost 8 bases and 1 base, there was a span of 11 bases. This CDR3 comprises 13 residues.